This T cell receptor beta chain was identified during a study of blood T cell repertoires in COVID-19 (dated by TCRdb to 2020 to 2021). Context from the whole study: The collaborator samples originated in the United States, Italy and Spain and spanned the acute and convalescent phases of COVID-19. Deeply sampled blood TCRbeta repertoires from subjects exposed to, actively infected with, or recovered from COVID-19 were included in the dataset. The prospective study material was composed of cDNA or gDNA derived from T cells, B-cell-depleted T cells, or PBMCs. Samples came from the ongoing ImmuneRACE study (first 160 participants) plus 1,254 subjects from 6 global collaborators. The repertoires were released in a freely available public database intended as a resource for research on the immune response to SARS-CoV-2. Nearly every sample came with metadata listing a de-identified subject ID, COVID-19 status, age in years and sex. Where available, HLA class I and class II types were taken from metadata supplied by the sample provider and were not determined by assay-based typing. On the study overall, not on this receptor specifically: Clinical and demographic metadata were provided uncurated, with the amount varying by source and participant.

Enrolling through a virtual design, the prospective study's participants ranged in age from about 18 to 89 years and lived across about two dozen United States geographic areas. Cohort assignment in the prospective study relied on participant-reported clinical history from a screening survey and a study questionnaire. Exposed participants had been in contact with someone with a PCR-confirmed or clinician-diagnosed COVID-19 case within 2 weeks of study entry. Mobile phlebotomists in the prospective study collected whole blood, serum and a nasopharyngeal or oropharyngeal swab from every participant. Prospective study participants could optionally give additional blood draws and questionnaires over an approximately 2-month period. Before DNA extraction, prospective study blood samples were shipped either frozen or at room temperature. TCRbeta CDR3 regions were amplified from genomic DNA using the immunoSEQ Assay, a bias-controlled multiplex PCR. Concerning the study's data processing: Nucleated cell counts per sample were estimated from amplification of reference gene primers within the assay. To quantify the absolute abundance of each unique TCRbeta CDR3 rearrangement, sequence reads were collapsed and filtered. For each sample, productive Simpson clonality was calculated as the square root of Simpson's diversity index across productive rearrangements. This immuneACCESS table, as held by TCRdb, lists in-frame sequences with V and J called but not all clones. Of the missing ones, under half trace to an unresolved V gene in checked studies; the others have no known cause. That table is the source of V, J and clone size, and D and trimming were worked out from the DNA. The sample table contains under 450,000 clones; only one count was recorded for more than 85% of them. 0.8% to 0.9% of the sample lies in the top ten.

CDR3 length: 15 amino acids, cysteine to phenylalanine. This entry keeps only the CDR3 DNA: 45 bases, framed from base 1. V and J are truncated by 2 bases and 2 bases respectively, leaving an intervening sequence of 11 bases. Sequences SGHTA (CDR1) and FQGTGA (CDR2) are obtained from the germline V gene. As for this clone: No cognate antigen has been identified for it. Per-base qualities were not stored, and no clone one base away is much larger.

The chain links TRBV7-3 with TRBJ2-3; TRBD2 might be the D gene, on 6 matching bases. Sequenced sample: PBMCs or T cells enriched from blood (not recorded which). The TCR was taken from a woman aged 40 to 50 who had been exposed to COVID-19. The sequenced DNA is TGTGCCAGCAGCTTAGGGGGGATCTCCACAGATACGCAGTATTTT. This codes for CASSLGGISTDTQYF.